Reported below is one T cell receptor (beta chain). This clone occurred many times. The specificity of this receptor is unknown. There are no base qualities to consult, and no much larger clone falls within one base. This record belongs to a study of metastatic and nonmetastatic thyroid tumors (dated by TCRdb to the early 2020s). With respect to the entire study: For patients with malignant and with benign thyroid disease, the researchers compared repertoires between peripheral blood samples and tumor or nodule tissue samples. The study at large found these results: In both blood and tumor samples, malignant tumors were reported to have significantly higher TCR beta diversity than benign nodules.

Trimming accounts for 5 bases at V and 1 base at J, while the number of junction bases matched to no gene is 14. Including cysteine and phenylalanine, the CDR3 has 21 amino acids. Only the CDR3 part of the read is kept: 63 bases, read in frame from the first base. CDR1 is given as SSHAT and CDR2 as FNYEAQ, both from the germline V gene (reference sequence). Library method: PCR. Sequencing took place on an Illumina HiSeq 4000. High-throughput sequencing was used to profile the TCR beta-chain CDR3 region of each patient. The paper's data handling went like this. The researchers built a classifier to tell apart papillary thyroid cancer patients with distant metastasis, based on CDR3 differences among clinicopathological groups. The Shannon index was used to assess repertoire diversity, and the Morisita-Horn index was used to assess tumor-blood repertoire similarity. TCRdb passed the public sequencing reads through fastp at Q25 and MiXCR, retaining productive beta sequences. TCRdb, not the authors, supplied the V and J calls. The sample data list about 70,000 clones, and less than 20% of these were observed just once. The ten largest make up around 13% of the sample.

No treatment had been received by any patient before thyroid surgery. Using T-cell receptor beta sequencing, the researchers looked back retrospectively at clinical samples from patients, gathered between the early 2010s and the late 2010s. The sequence joins TRBV7-7 to TRBJ2-4; the junction holds 16 bases that match TRBD2. Sequences were obtained from blood. The TCR originated in a female donor with papillary thyroid cancer or a benign thyroid nodule (not recorded which). Some clones in this sample may be carry-over from other donors' samples. CDR3 region: CASSTDPPGLAGGRAKNIQYF. The DNA is TGTGCCAGCAGCACAGACCCTCCGGGACTAGCGGGAGGGAGGGCCAAAAACATTCAGTACTTC.